One sample yielded the 9 T cell receptor beta chains listed below, sequenced in a study of yellow fever vaccine responses in identical twins (dated by TCRdb to 2016 to 2019). Library construction relied on RT-PCR. TCRdb records Illumina HiSeq 2500 as the sequencer. TCRdb reworked the public reads: Q25 trimming with fastp, MiXCR clone assembly, productive beta chains retained. Each CDR3 protein gets just one entry, which takes the most common genes and DNA from the rows behind it. In this sample the table shows 950 or so distinct CDR3 sequences, around 80% of which occur a single time. Roughly 16% of the sample lies in the top ten. The source was T cells from blood (PBMCs), unsorted or a sorted subset (not recorded which), collected before or after yellow fever vaccination (not recorded which). The receptor set was obtained from a female donor who received the yellow fever vaccine.

This clonotype is large by share. The rearrangement uses TRBV15 and TRBJ2-3; TRBD2 agrees at 12 bases. The V gene's germline CDR1 is LNHNV and CDR2 YYDKDF (reference sequence). V lost 0 bases to trimming and J lost 3 bases; unmatched junction nucleotides: 7. CDR3 size: 18 residues. CDR3 loop: CATSRDTLAGGPTDTQYF. For the CDR3, the DNA is TGTGCCACCAGCAGAGATACGCTAGCGGGGGGGCCGACAGATACGCAGTATTTT. The whole variable domain, filled in from reference TRBV15 and TRBJ2-3, reads DAMVIQNPRYQVTQFGKPVTLSCSQTLNHNVMYWYQQKSSQAPKLLFHYYDKDFNNEADTPDNFQSRRPNTSFCFLDIRSPGLGDTAMYLCATSRDTLAGGPTDTQYFGPGTRLTVL.

The chain combines TRBV7-6 with TRBJ2-1; D might be TRBD2 (6 bases). Trimming cost V 6 bases and J 5 bases, with 14 bases left between them. Per the germline V gene, CDR1 is SGHVS and CDR2 is FNYEAQ. The CDR3 runs 14 residues. This CDR3 is CASSNLGGDNEQFF. The CDR3 nucleotides are TGTGCCAGCAGTAACCTAGGAGGGGACAATGAGCAGTTCTTC.

This rearrangement joins TRBV30 to TRBJ2-3, with TRBD2 matching over 9 bases. The V gene end was trimmed by 2 bases and the J gene end by 2 bases; junction bases not matched to a gene: 5. CDR1 GTSNPN and CDR2 SVGIG come from the germline V gene (reference sequence). The CDR3 consists of 15 residues. The CDR3 region has the DNA TGTGCCTGGAGTCCCCTAGCGGGGCTCACAGATACGCAGTATTTT. Protein: CAWSPLAGLTDTQYF.

The chain links TRBV6-5 to TRBJ2-1; D gene ambiguous. Germline CDR1 is MNHEY and CDR2 is SVGAGI. Trimming pared 0 bases from V and 6 bases from J, leaving 9 bases between. CDR3 length equals 14 residues. CDR3 coding DNA: TGTGCCAGCAGTTACTCGAACAGTCCCAATGAGCAGTTCTTC. This gives the protein CASSYSNSPNEQFF.

V gene TRBV5-6 combines with J gene TRBJ2-7, with unresolved D. V gave up 4 bases and J gave up 0 bases, with 11 bases separating them. CDR1 SGHDT and CDR2 YYEEEE come from the germline V gene. The CDR3 covers 14 residues. CDR3 in amino acids: CASSVGSYSYEQYF. The CDR3 nucleotides are TGTGCCAGCAGCGTCGGGTCCTACTCCTACGAGCAGTACTTC.

The rearrangement joins TRBV27 to TRBJ1-2; tentatively, D is TRBD1 (5 bases). The CDR3 loop spans 14 amino acids. V lost 3 bases to trimming and J lost 2 bases, with 10 bases between them. The V gene's germline CDR1 is MNHEY and CDR2 SMNVEV (reference sequence). In DNA form, the CDR3 reads TGTGCCAGCAGTTTTGCAGGGCTAAACTATGGCTACACCTTC. Translated: CASSFAGLNYGYTF.

This CDR3 is CASSLVEGAYNEQFF. CDR3 coding DNA: TGTGCCAGCAGCCTCGTGGAGGGGGCTTACAATGAGCAGTTCTTC. The V gene is TRBV11-1, the J gene TRBJ2-1, with a possible D match to TRBD1 (7 bases). V was cut by 5 bases and J by 4 bases, with 15 bases left in between. Germline lookup yields CDR1 SGHAT and CDR2 FQDESV (reference sequence). This CDR3 comprises 15 residues.

The chain has TRBV29-1 and TRBJ2-3, with D tentatively TRBD1 or TRBD2 (5 bases each). Per the germline V gene, CDR1 is SQVTM and CDR2 is ANQGSEA. This CDR3 comprises 11 residues. V lost 4 bases, J lost 6 bases, and 8 bases lay in between. CDR3 region: CSVGWGDTQYF. CDR3 DNA: TGCAGCGTTGGCTGGGGGGATACGCAGTATTTT.

The V and J genes are TRBV6-5 and TRBJ1-1, with no clear D. Germline CDR1 and CDR2: MNHEY and SVGAGI. V shed 2 bases and J shed 4 bases, with 5 bases lying between them. This CDR3 spans 12 amino acids. The CDR3 spells CASSYGSTEAFF. CDR3 nucleotide sequence: TGTGCCAGCAGTTACGGGAGCACTGAAGCTTTCTTT.